This T cell receptor beta chain was recovered during a study of cytomegalovirus exposure and HLA in healthy donors. Researchers ran the PCR with 60 Vbeta and 13 Jbeta primers. The protocol was immunoSEQ multiplex PCR, while the TCRdb copy is restricted to in-frame clones and leaves out a portion. The sample lists roughly 130,000 clones, 8% to 9.5% occurring once. V was cut by 0 bases and J by 7 bases, with 7 bases left in between. Germline CDR1 and CDR2: SGHTA and FQGNSA. The CDR3 runs 13 residues. This clonotype originated in a man aged 40-49 years in good health and CMV-seronegative. The V call is TRBV7-2, the J call TRBJ2-1; D gene ambiguous. Sequencing was performed on PBMCs. This chain's CDR3 is CASSLARGNEQFF. Here the CDR3 DNA reads TGTGCCAGCAGCTTAGCGCGAGGTAATGAGCAGTTCTTC.